This passage covers 28 T cell receptor beta chains from one sample sequenced in a study of Ad26.COV2.S vaccination and SARS-CoV-2 variants. The sample's treatment: around 19 received Ad26.COV2.S at low or high dose, single or two shots; a few received placebo; per-sample allocation not given. The samples date from day 63 after the first vaccine or placebo injection. The assay was immunoSEQ multiplex PCR, and TCRdb's table has in-frame clones only and misses some. This table holds about 320,000 clones, just over 85% found once. The material was peripheral blood, obtained in a trial of Ad26.COV2.S vaccine versus placebo. The receptors were sampled from a person between 18 and 60 years old who received the Ad26.COV2.S COVID-19 vaccine or a placebo.

The chain combines TRBV28 with TRBJ1-5; 9 bases map to TRBD1. The CDR3 consists of 16 residues. V was clipped by 6 bases and J by 6 bases; unmatched bases: 12. Looked up from germline, CDR1 is MDHEN and CDR2 is SYDVKM. CDR3 sequence reads: CASSPPTGGLGQPQHF. DNA of the CDR3: TGTGCCAGCAGCCCACCGACAGGGGGGTTGGGTCAGCCCCAGCATTTT.

The chain has TRBV5-1 and TRBJ1-1; the D gene is possibly TRBD1 (5 bases). Per the germline V gene, CDR1 is SGHRS and CDR2 is YFSETQ. The CDR3 is 17 residues long. V was pared by 0 bases and J by 0 bases, with 15 bases between. The CDR3 DNA reads TGCGCCAGCAGCTTGGGTTTCTGGGAGGGGTTGAACACTGAAGCTTTCTTT. Translated, it gives CASSLGFWEGLNTEAFF.

The rearrangement uses TRBV11-2 and TRBJ1-4; D unclear. Deletions cut 0 bases from V and 6 bases from J, with 14 bases between. Per germline, CDR1 SGHAT and CDR2 FQNNGV. The CDR3 has 16 amino acids. Written as DNA, the CDR3 is TGTGCCAGCAGCTTAGATTCAACGAAGGGCTATGAAAAACTGTTTTTT. Amino acids: CASSLDSTKGYEKLFF.

This chain connects TRBV11-1 to TRBJ1-4, with no clear D. Germline CDR1 reads SGHAT; CDR2 reads FQDESV (reference sequence). The germline V and J ends were trimmed by 5 bases and 7 bases, with 14 bases remaining between them. This CDR3 region has 14 residues. In DNA form, the CDR3 reads TGTGCCAGCAGCCCCTCTCCATCAGGTGAAAAACTGTTTTTT. Residues: CASSPSPSGEKLFF.

This rearrangement joins TRBV5-1 to TRBJ2-3; TRBD2 aligns across 7 bases. The CDR3 runs to 15 residues. The V gene's germline CDR1 is SGHRS and CDR2 YFSETQ. The trim removed 6 bases at V and 4 bases at J, leaving 11 bases unmatched. The CDR3 is CASTYGGGNPDTQYF. CDR3 in DNA: TGCGCCAGCACTTATGGGGGGGGGAACCCAGATACGCAGTATTTT.

J is TRBJ1-1 and V is TRBV19; D possibly corresponds to TRBD1 (5 bases). Trimming shortened V by 8 bases and J by 4 bases, and 14 bases separated the two germline ends. Looked up from germline, CDR1 is LNHDA and CDR2 is SQIVND (reference sequence). CDR3 length: 13 amino acids. CDR3 sequence: CASSQGYPTEAFF. In DNA, the CDR3 is TGTGCCAGTTCCCAGGGATACCCCACTGAAGCTTTCTTT.

This clone was seen a handful of times. The J gene is TRBJ1-2, the V gene TRBV7-9; TRBD1 aligns across 7 bases. V was pared by 5 bases and J by 2 bases, with 8 bases of the junction left unmatched. This CDR3 is built from 15 residues. Germline V gives CDR1 SEHNR, CDR2 FQNEAQ (reference sequence). CDR3: CASSDSDRRNYGYTF. DNA for the CDR3: TGTGCCAGCAGCGATTCGGACAGGAGAAACTATGGCTACACCTTC.

The chain links TRBV2 to TRBJ2-2, with D possibly TRBD1 on 5 matching bases. The CDR3 runs to 16 residues. Deletions cut 4 bases from V and 1 base from J, with 13 bases between. Germline V CDR1 and CDR2: SNHLY, FYNNEI. The chain's CDR3 is CASSVMAGKNTGELFF. Here the CDR3 DNA reads TGTGCCAGCAGTGTAATGGCAGGGAAGAACACCGGGGAGCTGTTTTTT.

The gene calls are TRBV29-1 and TRBJ1-1, with 7 bases aligning to TRBD1. Germline V gene sequence: CDR1 SQVTM, CDR2 ANQGSEA. The CDR3 is made up of 13 amino acids. Losses at the gene ends were 6 bases for V and 1 base for J; bases not matched to a gene: 5. Here the CDR3 reads CSVRTGANTEAFF. The CDR3, as DNA: TGCAGCGTAAGAACAGGGGCGAACACTGAAGCTTTCTTT.

The sample holds a few counts of this clone. V and J are TRBV19 and TRBJ1-6, with 7 bases identical to TRBD1. Trimming removed 5 bases from V and 10 bases from J; junction bases left unmatched: 11. Germline V gene sequence: CDR1 LNHDA, CDR2 SQIVND (reference sequence). CDR3 length equals 15 residues. The CDR3 region has the DNA TGTGCCAGTAGTGACCCTCGACAGGGACACTCACCCCTCCACTTT. This sequence encodes CASSDPRQGHSPLHF.

The rearrangement joins TRBV5-1 to TRBJ2-3; TRBD2 matches 8 bases. V shed 6 bases, J shed 2 bases, and the junction held 11 bases outside the gene matches. The CDR3 extends over 16 amino acids. In germline, CDR1 is SGHRS, CDR2 YFSETQ. The CDR3 is CASTLTGTSVTDTQYF. In DNA form, the CDR3 reads TGCGCCAGCACCCTTACCGGGACTAGTGTCACAGATACGCAGTATTTT.

The rearrangement uses TRBV12-2 and TRBJ2-6; TRBD1, the table's D call, lacks a check against the DNA. TRBV12-2 is a documented pseudogene. CDR3 size: 20 residues. The CDR3 reads CASRFIYSGTGTSGANVLTF. The CDR3 region has the DNA TGTGCAAGTCGCTTCATCTATTCGGGGACAGGGACCTCTGGGGCCAACGTCCTGACTTTC.

This clone was recorded a few times. This chain links TRBV5-6 with TRBJ1-2; maybe TRBD1 (5 bases). The V gene lost 2 bases and the J gene lost 3 bases, with 14 bases spanning the gap. This CDR3 contains 15 residues. Germline CDR1 SGHDT, CDR2 YYEEEE. The CDR3 loop reads CASSFIPGRDYGYTF. The DNA for the CDR3 is TGTGCCAGCAGCTTTATTCCAGGGCGAGACTATGGCTACACCTTC.

The CDR3 DNA reads TGTGCCAGCAGTCTCCTTGAAGGTATTGAAGCTTTCTTT. It encodes CASSLLEGIEAFF. The V and J genes are TRBV6-2 or TRBV6-3 and TRBJ1-1; no clear D. Germline CDR1 MNHEY, CDR2 SVGEGT. With 5 bases removed from V and 7 bases from J, the gap between germline ends came to 14 bases. This CDR3 has 13 residues.

The rearrangement uses TRBV19 and TRBJ2-7, with TRBD2 matching 12 bases. CDR3 length: 18 residues. Trimming removed 1 base from V and 1 base from J; junction bases left unmatched: 8. Per the germline V gene, CDR1 is LNHDA and CDR2 is SQIVND (reference sequence). Here the CDR3 reads CASSIVKGLAGGSYEQYF. As DNA, the CDR3 is TGTGCCAGTAGTATAGTTAAGGGGCTAGCGGGGGGGTCCTACGAGCAGTACTTC.

This clone showed up just a few times. The chain links TRBV6-2 or TRBV6-3 to TRBJ1-1, with TRBD1 matching 9 bases. The CDR3 spans 14 residues. The trim removed 6 bases at V and 11 bases at J, leaving 13 bases unmatched. In germline, CDR1 is MNHEY, CDR2 SVGEGT. The CDR3 coding sequence is TGTGCCAGCAGCCAGCCCCCGGGACAGGGATGGGCTTTCTTT. Translating it yields CASSQPPGQGWAFF.

The CDR3 is CASSLWAANSGNTIYF. The CDR3 bases are TGTGCCAGCAGCCTTTGGGCGGCGAACTCTGGAAACACCATATATTTT. The rearrangement links TRBV5-6 to TRBJ1-3; no clear D gene. The CDR3 sequence is 16 residues long. The germline V gene encodes CDR1 SGHDT and CDR2 YYEEEE. The V end was cut by 4 bases, the J end by 0 bases, with 14 bases between.

CDR3 sequence (DNA): TGTGCCAGCAGTTTGGGCCCCATTAACTATGGCTACACCTTC. It yields the protein CASSLGPINYGYTF. V usage is TRBV28 and J usage is TRBJ1-2, with D unclear. The CDR3 is made up of 14 amino acids. Germline V gives CDR1 MDHEN, CDR2 SYDVKM. V was shortened by 3 bases and J by 1 base, with 9 bases between the two germline ends.

The chain employs TRBV5-1 and TRBJ2-1; 9 bases fit TRBD2. J lost 6 bases, V lost 4 bases, and 14 bases had no gene match. The CDR3 has 17 amino acids. From germline, CDR1 is SGHRS and CDR2 YFSETQ. Here the CDR3 reads CASSPPAARGGSNEQFF. CDR3 nucleotides: TGCGCCAGCAGCCCCCCCGCAGCGCGGGGGGGCTCCAATGAGCAGTTCTTC.

The chain uses TRBV29-1 and TRBJ1-3, with a weak D call TRBD1 (6 bases). V was clipped by 4 bases and J by 4 bases, with 11 bases between them. Per the germline V gene, CDR1 is SQVTM and CDR2 is ANQGSEA. This CDR3 is 13 amino acids long. The CDR3 region has the DNA TGCAGCGTTGGGGGGCAAGGGGGAAACACCATATATTTT. Protein: CSVGGQGGNTIYF. Full variable domain (outside the CDR3, taken from reference TRBV29-1 and TRBJ1-3): SAVISQKPSRDICQRGTSLTIQCQVDSQVTMMFWYRQQPGQSLTLIATANQGSEATYESGFVIDKFPISRPNLTFSTLTVSNMSPEDSSIYLCSVGGQGGNTIYFGEGSWLTVV.

The rearrangement uses TRBV7-9 and TRBJ2-2; D ambiguous. The germline CDR1 and CDR2 sequences are SEHNR and FQNEAQ (reference sequence). Trimming pared 1 base from V and 1 base from J, leaving 7 bases between. The CDR3 length is 15 residues. The CDR3 DNA is TGTGCCAGCAGCTTAGAGGGCAGGAACACCGGGGAGCTGTTTTTT. It yields the protein CASSLEGRNTGELFF.

The chain carries TRBV7-3 and TRBJ2-1; 10 positions agree with TRBD2. CDR3 length: 15 residues. Germline V gene lookup returns CDR1 SGHTA and CDR2 FQGTGA. The V gene end was trimmed by 5 bases and the J gene end by 4 bases; junction bases not matched to a gene: 5. CDR3: CASSLSGGPYNEQFF. The CDR3 coding sequence is TGTGCCAGCAGCCTTAGCGGGGGGCCTTACAATGAGCAGTTCTTC.

The CDR3 DNA follows: TGTGCCATCAGTGAGGACAGGAATCAGCCCCAGCATTTT. This codes for CAISEDRNQPQHF. The rearrangement links TRBV10-3 to TRBJ1-5; D is perhaps TRBD1 (6 bases). The length of the CDR3 is 13 residues. Germline V CDR1 and CDR2: ENHRY, SYGVKD. Between the trimmed V and J ends, which lost 2 bases and 4 bases, there was a span of 6 bases.

The rearrangement joins TRBV30 to TRBJ2-1; the match to TRBD2 covers 7 bases. CDR1 is GTSNPN, CDR2 SVGIG, per germline (reference sequence). V shed 4 bases and J 7 bases; nucleotides not matched to a gene: 16. The CDR3 is 16 amino acids. The CDR3 here is CAWNPGRLAPSNEQFF. The CDR3 nucleotides are TGTGCCTGGAATCCGGGGAGACTAGCTCCCTCTAATGAGCAGTTCTTC.

The chain combines TRBV30 with TRBJ1-4; D is perhaps TRBD1 (5 bases). Trimming left V 0 bases short and J 0 bases short, with 14 bases between. Germline values: CDR1 GTSNPN, CDR2 SVGIG (reference sequence). The CDR3 length is 17 residues. The CDR3 nucleotides read TGTGCCTGGAGTGTACGTCCCAGGGCGGCAACTAATGAAAAACTGTTTTTT. Translated, it gives CAWSVRPRAATNEKLFF.

The V call is TRBV29-1, the J call TRBJ1-1; D not resolved. V shed 7 bases and J shed 1 base, with 13 bases lying between them. CDR1 and CDR2 (germline): SQVTM, ANQGSEA. The CDR3 contains 13 residues. CDR3 nucleotides: TGCAGCGATTCGGTTAGTCCGAACACTGAAGCTTTCTTT. Protein product: CSDSVSPNTEAFF.

The V gene is TRBV5-4, the J gene TRBJ2-7; TRBD2 aligns across 12 bases. Germline trimming cut 0 bases from V and 2 bases from J; bases unmatched to any gene: 3. The germline gives CDR1 SGHNT, CDR2 YYREEE (reference sequence). This CDR3 has 16 residues. The CDR3 DNA follows: TGTGCCAGCAGCTTGGGGCTAGCGGGGGGGCCCTACGAGCAGTACTTC. Translating gives CASSLGLAGGPYEQYF.

This sequence joins TRBV7-2 and TRBJ2-7, with TRBD1 identical over 7 bases. This CDR3 has 13 amino acids. Trimming removed 2 bases from V and 6 bases from J; junction bases left unmatched: 4. Germline loops: CDR1 SGHTA, CDR2 FQGNSA. The DNA for the CDR3 is TGTGCCAGCAGCTTAATACAGGGGCTCGAGCAGTACTTC. This sequence encodes CASSLIQGLEQYF. Combining the CDR3 with reference TRBV7-2 and TRBJ2-7 gives the whole variable domain GAGVSQSPSNKVTEKGKDVELRCDPISGHTALYWYRQSLGQGLEFLIYFQGNSAPDKSGLPSDRFSAERTGGSVSTLTIQRTQQEDSAVYLCASSLIQGLEQYFGPGTRLTVT.